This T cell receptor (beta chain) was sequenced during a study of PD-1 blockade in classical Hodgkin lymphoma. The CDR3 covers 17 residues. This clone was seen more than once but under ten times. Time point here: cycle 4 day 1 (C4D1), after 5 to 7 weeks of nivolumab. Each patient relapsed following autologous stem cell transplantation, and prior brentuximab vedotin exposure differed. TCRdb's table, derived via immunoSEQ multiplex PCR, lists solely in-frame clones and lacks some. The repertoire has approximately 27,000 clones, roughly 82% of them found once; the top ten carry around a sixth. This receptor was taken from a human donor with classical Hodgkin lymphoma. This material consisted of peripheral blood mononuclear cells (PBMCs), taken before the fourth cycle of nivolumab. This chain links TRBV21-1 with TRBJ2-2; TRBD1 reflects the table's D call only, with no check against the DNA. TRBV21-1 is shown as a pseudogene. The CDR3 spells CASSKEGQGWFVGELFF. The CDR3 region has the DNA TGTGCCAGCAGCAAAGAGGGACAGGGTTGGTTTGTCGGGGAGCTGTTTTTT.